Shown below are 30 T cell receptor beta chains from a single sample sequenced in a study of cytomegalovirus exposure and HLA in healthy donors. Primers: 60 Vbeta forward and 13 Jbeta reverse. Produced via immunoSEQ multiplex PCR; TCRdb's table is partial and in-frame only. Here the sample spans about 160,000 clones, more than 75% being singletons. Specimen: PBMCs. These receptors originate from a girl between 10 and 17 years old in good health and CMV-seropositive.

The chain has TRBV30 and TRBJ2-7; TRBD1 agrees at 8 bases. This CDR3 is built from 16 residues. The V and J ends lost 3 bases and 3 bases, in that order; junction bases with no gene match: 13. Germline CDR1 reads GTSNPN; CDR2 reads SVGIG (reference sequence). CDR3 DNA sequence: TGTGCCTGGAGGGGACCTGGGACAGGAATACGCTACGAGCAGTACTTC. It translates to CAWRGPGTGIRYEQYF. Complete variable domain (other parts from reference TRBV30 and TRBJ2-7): SQTIHQWPATLVQPVGSPLSLECTVEGTSNPNLYWYRQAAGRGLQLLFYSVGIGQISSEVPQNLSASRPQDRQFILSSKKLLLSDSGFYLCAWRGPGTGIRYEQYFGPGTRLTVT.

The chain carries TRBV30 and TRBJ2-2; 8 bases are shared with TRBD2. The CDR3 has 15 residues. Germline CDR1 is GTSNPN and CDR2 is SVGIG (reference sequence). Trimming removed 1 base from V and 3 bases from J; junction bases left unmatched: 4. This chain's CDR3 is CAWSETSEHTGELFF. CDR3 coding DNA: TGTGCCTGGAGTGAGACTAGCGAACACACCGGGGAGCTGTTTTTT. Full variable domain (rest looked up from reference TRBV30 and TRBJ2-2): SQTIHQWPATLVQPVGSPLSLECTVEGTSNPNLYWYRQAAGRGLQLLFYSVGIGQISSEVPQNLSASRPQDRQFILSSKKLLLSDSGFYLCAWSETSEHTGELFFGEGSRLTVL.

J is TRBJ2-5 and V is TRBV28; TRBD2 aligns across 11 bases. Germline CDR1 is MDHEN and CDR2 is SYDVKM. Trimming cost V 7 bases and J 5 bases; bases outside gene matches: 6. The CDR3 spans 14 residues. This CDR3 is CASKTSGEVETQYF. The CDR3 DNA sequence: TGTGCCAGCAAGACTAGCGGGGAGGTCGAGACCCAGTACTTC.

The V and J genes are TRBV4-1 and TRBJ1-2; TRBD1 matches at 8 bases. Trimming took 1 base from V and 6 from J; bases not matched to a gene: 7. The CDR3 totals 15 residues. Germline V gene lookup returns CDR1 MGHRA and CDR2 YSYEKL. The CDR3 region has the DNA TGCGCCAGCAGCCAAGTAAACAGGGGGATGGATGGCTACACCTTC. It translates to CASSQVNRGMDGYTF.

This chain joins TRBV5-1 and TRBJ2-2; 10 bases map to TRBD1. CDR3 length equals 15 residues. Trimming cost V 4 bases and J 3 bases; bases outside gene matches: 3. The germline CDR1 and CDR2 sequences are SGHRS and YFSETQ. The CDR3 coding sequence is TGCGCCAGCAGCCCGGGACAGGGGTACACCGGGGAGCTGTTTTTT. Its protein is CASSPGQGYTGELFF.

The CDR3 reads CASRPGQGRSGANVLTF. As DNA, the CDR3 is TGTGCCAGCAGGCCGGGACAGGGCCGCTCTGGGGCCAACGTCCTGACTTTC. This rearrangement joins TRBV28 to TRBJ2-6; 9 nucleotides line up with TRBD1. CDR3 length: 17 amino acids. With V trimmed by 6 bases and J by 0 bases, 6 bases remained unmatched. The germline V gene encodes CDR1 MDHEN and CDR2 SYDVKM.

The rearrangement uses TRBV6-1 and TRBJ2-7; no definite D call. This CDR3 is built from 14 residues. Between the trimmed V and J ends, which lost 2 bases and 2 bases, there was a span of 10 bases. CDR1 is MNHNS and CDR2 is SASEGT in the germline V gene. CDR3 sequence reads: CASSEMATAYEQYF. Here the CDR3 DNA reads TGTGCCAGCAGTGAAATGGCAACAGCCTACGAGCAGTACTTC.

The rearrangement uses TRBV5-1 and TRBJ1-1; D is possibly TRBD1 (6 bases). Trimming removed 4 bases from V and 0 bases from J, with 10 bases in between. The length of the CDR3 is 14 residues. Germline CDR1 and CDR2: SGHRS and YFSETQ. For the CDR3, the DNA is TGCGCCAGCAGCGAACAGGGCCTGAACACTGAAGCTTTCTTT. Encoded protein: CASSEQGLNTEAFF.

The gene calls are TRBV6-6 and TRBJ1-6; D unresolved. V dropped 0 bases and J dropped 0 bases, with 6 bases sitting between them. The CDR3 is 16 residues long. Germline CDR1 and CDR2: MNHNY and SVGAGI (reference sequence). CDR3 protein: CASSYSPVSYNSPLHF. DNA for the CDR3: TGTGCCAGCAGTTACTCTCCCGTCTCCTATAATTCACCCCTCCACTTT.

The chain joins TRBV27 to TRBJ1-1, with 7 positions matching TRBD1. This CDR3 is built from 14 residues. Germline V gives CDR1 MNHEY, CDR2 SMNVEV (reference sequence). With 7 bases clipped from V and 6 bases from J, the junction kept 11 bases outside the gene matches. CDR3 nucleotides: TGTGCCAGCAAGCAGACAGGGATCGGGTCTGAAGCTTTCTTT. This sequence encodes CASKQTGIGSEAFF.

CDR3 nucleotides: TGTGCCAGCAGCTCAACGTACCAGGCGAGCACCGGGGAGCTGTTTTTT. The encoded protein is CASSSTYQASTGELFF. V is TRBV11-2 and J is TRBJ2-2, with D hard to call. V was pared by 4 bases and J by 4 bases, with 16 bases between. Germline V gives CDR1 SGHAT, CDR2 FQNNGV. The CDR3 runs to 16 residues.

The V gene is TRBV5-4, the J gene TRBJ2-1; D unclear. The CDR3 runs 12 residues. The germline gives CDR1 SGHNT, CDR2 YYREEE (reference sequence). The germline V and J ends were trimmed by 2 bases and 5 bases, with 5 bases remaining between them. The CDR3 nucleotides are TGTGCCAGCAGCTTCCAGAACAATGAGCAGTTCTTC. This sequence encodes CASSFQNNEQFF.

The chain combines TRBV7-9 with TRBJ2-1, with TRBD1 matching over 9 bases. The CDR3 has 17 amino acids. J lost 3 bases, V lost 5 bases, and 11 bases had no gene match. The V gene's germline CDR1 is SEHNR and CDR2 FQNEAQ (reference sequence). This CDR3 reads CASSNVRWDRDYNEQFF. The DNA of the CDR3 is TGTGCCAGCAGCAACGTGCGTTGGGACAGGGACTACAATGAGCAGTTCTTC.

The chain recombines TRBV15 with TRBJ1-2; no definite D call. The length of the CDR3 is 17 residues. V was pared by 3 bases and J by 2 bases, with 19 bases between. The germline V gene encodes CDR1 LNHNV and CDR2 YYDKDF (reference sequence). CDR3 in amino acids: CATSRAGVVRTNYGYTF. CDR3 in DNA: TGTGCCACCAGCAGGGCGGGCGTAGTGAGGACGAACTATGGCTACACCTTC.

The CDR3 coding sequence is TGTGCCAGCAGCCCGAAACTAGCGGGGGAGGAGACCCAGTACTTC. Translation gives CASSPKLAGEETQYF. The chain couples TRBV5-4 to TRBJ2-5, with TRBD2 matching 11 bases. CDR1 is SGHNT, CDR2 YYREEE, per germline (reference sequence). The length of the CDR3 is 15 residues. J lost 5 bases, V lost 4 bases, and 7 bases had no gene match.

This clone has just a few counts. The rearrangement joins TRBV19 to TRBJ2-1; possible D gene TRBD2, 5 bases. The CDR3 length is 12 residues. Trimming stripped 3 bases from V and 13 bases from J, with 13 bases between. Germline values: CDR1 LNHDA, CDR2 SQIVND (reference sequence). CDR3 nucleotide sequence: TGTGCCAGTAGTATCGGTGCCAGCGGACAGTTCTTC. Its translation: CASSIGASGQFF.

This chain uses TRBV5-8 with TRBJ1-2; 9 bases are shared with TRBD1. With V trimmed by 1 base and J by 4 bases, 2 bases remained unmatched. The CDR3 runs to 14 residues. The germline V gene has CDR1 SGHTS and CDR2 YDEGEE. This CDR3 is CASSLRDRVYGYTF. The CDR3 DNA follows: TGTGCCAGCAGCTTGAGGGACAGGGTCTATGGCTACACCTTC.

As DNA, the CDR3 is TGTGCCAGCAGCGCCACTACAGGGGGTGGTGGCTACACCTTC. The encoded protein is CASSATTGGGGYTF. This chain connects TRBV5-4 to TRBJ1-2; 8 bases are shared with TRBD1. Trimming at V came to 4 bases and at J to 7 bases, leaving 9 bases not matched to a gene. The germline V gene encodes CDR1 SGHNT and CDR2 YYREEE (reference sequence). CDR3 length equals 14 residues.

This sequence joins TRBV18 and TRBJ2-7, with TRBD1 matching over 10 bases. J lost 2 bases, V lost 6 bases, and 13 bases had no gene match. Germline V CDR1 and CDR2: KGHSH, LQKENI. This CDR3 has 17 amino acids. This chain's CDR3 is CASSWGTGVSAAYEQYF. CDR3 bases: TGTGCCAGCTCGTGGGGGACAGGGGTTAGCGCTGCCTACGAGCAGTACTTC.

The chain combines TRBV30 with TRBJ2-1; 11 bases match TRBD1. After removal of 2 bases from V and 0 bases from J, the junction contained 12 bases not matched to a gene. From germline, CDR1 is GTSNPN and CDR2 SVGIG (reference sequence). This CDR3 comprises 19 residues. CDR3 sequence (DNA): TGTGCCTGGAGTCGGGACAGGGGGTTCGGCGGGAGCTCCTACAATGAGCAGTTCTTC. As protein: CAWSRDRGFGGSSYNEQFF.

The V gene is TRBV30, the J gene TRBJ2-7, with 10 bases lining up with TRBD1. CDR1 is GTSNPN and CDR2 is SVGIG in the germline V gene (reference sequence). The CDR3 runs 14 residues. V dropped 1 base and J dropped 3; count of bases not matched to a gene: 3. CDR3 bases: TGTGCCTGGAGTGAGGGACAGGGGATCTACGAGCAGTACTTC. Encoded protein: CAWSEGQGIYEQYF.

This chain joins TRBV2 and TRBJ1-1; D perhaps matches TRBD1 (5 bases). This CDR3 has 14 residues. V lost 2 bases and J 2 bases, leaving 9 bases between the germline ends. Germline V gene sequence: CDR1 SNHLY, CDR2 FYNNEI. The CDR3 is CASSEQGGNTEAFF. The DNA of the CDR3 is TGTGCCAGCAGTGAACAGGGAGGAAACACTGAAGCTTTCTTT.

CDR3 nucleotides: TGCGCCAGCAGCTTGTCGGGGTCTAGTCGAGCTTTCTTT. It codes for CASSLSGSSRAFF. The rearrangement links TRBV5-1 to TRBJ1-1; D is unresolved. Deletions cut 1 base from V and 10 bases from J, with 14 bases between. The V gene's germline CDR1 is SGHRS and CDR2 YFSETQ. CDR3 length equals 13 residues.

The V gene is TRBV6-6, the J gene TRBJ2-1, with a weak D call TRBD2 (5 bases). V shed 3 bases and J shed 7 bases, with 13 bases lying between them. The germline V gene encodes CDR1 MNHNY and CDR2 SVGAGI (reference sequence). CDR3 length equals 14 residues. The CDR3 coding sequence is TGTGCCAGCAGTTATGCCGGGGAAAGGAATGAGCAGTTCTTC. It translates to CASSYAGERNEQFF.

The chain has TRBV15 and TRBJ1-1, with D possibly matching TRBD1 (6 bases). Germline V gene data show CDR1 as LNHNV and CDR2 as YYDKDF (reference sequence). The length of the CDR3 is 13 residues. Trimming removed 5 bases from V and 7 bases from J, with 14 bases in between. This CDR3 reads CATSSRQDGEAFF. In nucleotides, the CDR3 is TGTGCCACCAGCTCGCGACAGGATGGTGAAGCTTTCTTT. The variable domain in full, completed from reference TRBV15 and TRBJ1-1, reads DAMVIQNPRYQVTQFGKPVTLSCSQTLNHNVMYWYQQKSSQAPKLLFHYYDKDFNNEADTPDNFQSRRPNTSFCFLDIRSPGLGDTAMYLCATSSRQDGEAFFGQGTRLTVV.

DNA for the CDR3: TGTGCCAGCAGTTTCGCAGGGCAGCAAGAGACCCAGTACTTC. Residues: CASSFAGQQETQYF. The chain carries TRBV27 and TRBJ2-5; D possibly corresponds to TRBD1 (5 bases). Trimming removed 3 bases at V and 2 bases at J, with 10 bases between. Germline V gene data show CDR1 as MNHEY and CDR2 as SMNVEV (reference sequence). This CDR3 is built from 14 residues.

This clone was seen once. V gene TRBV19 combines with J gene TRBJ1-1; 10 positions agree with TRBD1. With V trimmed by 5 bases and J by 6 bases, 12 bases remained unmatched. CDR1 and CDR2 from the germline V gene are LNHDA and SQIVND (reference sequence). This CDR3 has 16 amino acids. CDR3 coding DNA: TGTGCCAGTAGTGCGGACCCGGGACAGGGGTTAGCTGAAGCTTTCTTT. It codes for CASSADPGQGLAEAFF.

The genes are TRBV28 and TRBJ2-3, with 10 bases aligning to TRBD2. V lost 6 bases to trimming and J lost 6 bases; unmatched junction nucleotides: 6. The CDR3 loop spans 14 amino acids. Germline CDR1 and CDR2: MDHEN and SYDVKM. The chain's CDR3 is CASRQSGGADTQYF. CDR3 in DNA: TGTGCCAGCAGGCAAAGCGGGGGGGCTGATACGCAGTATTTT.

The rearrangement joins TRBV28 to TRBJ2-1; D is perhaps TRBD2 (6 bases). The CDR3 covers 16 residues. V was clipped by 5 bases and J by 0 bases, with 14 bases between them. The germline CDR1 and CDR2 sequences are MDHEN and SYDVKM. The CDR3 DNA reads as TGTGCCAGCAGTCTCCCCCGGGACTCCTCCTACAATGAGCAGTTCTTC. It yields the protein CASSLPRDSSYNEQFF. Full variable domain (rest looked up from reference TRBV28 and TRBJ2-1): DVKVTQSSRYLVKRTGEKVFLECVQDMDHENMFWYRQDPGLGLRLIYFSYDVKMKEKGDIPEGYSVSREKKERFSLILESASTNQTSMYLCASSLPRDSSYNEQFFGPGTRLTVL.

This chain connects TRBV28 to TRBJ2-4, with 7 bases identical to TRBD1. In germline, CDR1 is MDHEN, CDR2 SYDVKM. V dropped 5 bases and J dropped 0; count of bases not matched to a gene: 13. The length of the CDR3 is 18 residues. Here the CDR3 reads CASSDIPYRGLAKNIQYF. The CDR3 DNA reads TGTGCCAGCAGTGATATACCCTACAGGGGCCTAGCCAAAAACATTCAGTACTTC.